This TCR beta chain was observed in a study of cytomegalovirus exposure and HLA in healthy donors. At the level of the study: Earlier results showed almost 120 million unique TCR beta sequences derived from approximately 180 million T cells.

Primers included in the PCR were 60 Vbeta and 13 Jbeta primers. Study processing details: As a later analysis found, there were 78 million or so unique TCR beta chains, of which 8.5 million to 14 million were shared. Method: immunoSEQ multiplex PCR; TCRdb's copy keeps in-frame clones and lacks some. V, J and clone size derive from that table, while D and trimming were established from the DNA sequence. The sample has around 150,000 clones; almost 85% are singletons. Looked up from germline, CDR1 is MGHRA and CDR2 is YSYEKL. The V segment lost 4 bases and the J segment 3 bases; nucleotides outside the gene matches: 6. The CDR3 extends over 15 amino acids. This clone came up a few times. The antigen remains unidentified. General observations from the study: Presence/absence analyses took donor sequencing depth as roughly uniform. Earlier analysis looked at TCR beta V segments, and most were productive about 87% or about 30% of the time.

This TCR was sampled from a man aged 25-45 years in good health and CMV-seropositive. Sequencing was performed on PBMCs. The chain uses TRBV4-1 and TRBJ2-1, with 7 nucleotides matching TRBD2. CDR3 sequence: CASSRSSGLYNEQFF. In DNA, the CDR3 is TGCGCCAGCAGCCGCTCTAGCGGCCTCTACAATGAGCAGTTCTTC.